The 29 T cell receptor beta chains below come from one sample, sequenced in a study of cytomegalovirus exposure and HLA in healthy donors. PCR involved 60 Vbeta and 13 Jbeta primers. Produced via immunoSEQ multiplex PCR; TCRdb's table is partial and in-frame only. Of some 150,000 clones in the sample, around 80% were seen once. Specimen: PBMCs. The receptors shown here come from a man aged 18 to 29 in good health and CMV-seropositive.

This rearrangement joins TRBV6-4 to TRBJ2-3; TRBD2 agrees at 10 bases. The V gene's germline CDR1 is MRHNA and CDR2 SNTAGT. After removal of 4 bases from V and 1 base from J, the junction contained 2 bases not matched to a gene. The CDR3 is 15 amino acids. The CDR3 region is CASSAGTSGTDTQYF. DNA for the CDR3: TGTGCCAGCAGTGCCGGGACTAGCGGCACAGATACGCAGTATTTT.

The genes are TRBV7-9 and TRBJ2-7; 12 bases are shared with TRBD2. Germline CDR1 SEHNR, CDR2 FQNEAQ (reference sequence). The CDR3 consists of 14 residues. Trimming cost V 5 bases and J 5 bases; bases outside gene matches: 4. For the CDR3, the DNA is TGTGCCAGCAGCCGACTAGCGGGAGACCACGAGCAGTACTTC. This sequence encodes CASSRLAGDHEQYF.

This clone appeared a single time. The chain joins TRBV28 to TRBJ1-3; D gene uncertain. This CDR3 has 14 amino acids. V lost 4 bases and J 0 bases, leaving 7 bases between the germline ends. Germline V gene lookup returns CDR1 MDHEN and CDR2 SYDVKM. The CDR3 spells CASSSGFSGNTIYF. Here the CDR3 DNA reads TGTGCCAGCAGTTCGGGTTTCTCTGGAAACACCATATATTTT.

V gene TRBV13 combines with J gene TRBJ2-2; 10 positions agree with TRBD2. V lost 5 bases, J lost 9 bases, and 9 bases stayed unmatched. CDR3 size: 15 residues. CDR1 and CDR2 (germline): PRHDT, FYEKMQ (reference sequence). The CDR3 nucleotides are TGTGCCAGCAGCGACCTAGCGGGGGATCCTCGGGAGCTGTTTTTT. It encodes CASSDLAGDPRELFF.

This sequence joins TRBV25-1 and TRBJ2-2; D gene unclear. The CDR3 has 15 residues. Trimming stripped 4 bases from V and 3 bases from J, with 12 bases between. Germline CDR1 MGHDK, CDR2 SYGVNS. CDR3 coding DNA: TGTGCCAGCAGTGCAACCCCGGTACACACCGGGGAGCTGTTTTTT. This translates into CASSATPVHTGELFF.

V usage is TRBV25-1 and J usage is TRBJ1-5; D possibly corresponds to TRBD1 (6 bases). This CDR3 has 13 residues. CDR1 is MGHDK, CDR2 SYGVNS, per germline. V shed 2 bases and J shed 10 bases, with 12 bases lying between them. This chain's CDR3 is CASSETGNYPQHF. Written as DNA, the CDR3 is TGTGCCAGCAGTGAAACAGGGAATTATCCCCAGCATTTT. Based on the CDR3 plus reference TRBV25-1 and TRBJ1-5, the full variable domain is EADIYQTPRYLVIGTGKKITLECSQTMGHDKMYWYQQDPGMELHLIHYSYGVNSTEKGDLSSESTVSRIRTEHFPLTLESARPSHTSQYLCASSETGNYPQHFGDGTRLSIL.

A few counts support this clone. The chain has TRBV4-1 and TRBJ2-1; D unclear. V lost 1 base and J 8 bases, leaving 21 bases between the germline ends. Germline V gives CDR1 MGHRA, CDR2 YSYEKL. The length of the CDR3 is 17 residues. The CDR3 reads CASSQGLGYGLSDEQFF. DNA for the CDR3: TGCGCCAGCAGCCAAGGGCTCGGGTATGGATTATCGGATGAGCAGTTCTTC.

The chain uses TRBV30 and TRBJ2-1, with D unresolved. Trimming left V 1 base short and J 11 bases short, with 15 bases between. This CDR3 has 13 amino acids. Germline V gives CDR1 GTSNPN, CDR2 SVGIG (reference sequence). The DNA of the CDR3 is TGTGCCTGGAGTGAGCTAGTCCTGACCCAGCAGTTCTTC. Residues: CAWSELVLTQQFF. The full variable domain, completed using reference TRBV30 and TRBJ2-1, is SQTIHQWPATLVQPVGSPLSLECTVEGTSNPNLYWYRQAAGRGLQLLFYSVGIGQISSEVPQNLSASRPQDRQFILSSKKLLLSDSGFYLCAWSELVLTQQFFGPGTRLTVL.

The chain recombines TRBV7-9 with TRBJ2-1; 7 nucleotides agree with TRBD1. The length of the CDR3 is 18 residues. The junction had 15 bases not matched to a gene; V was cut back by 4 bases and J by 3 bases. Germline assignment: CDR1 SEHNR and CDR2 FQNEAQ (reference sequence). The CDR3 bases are TGTGCCAGCAGCTCCCCCCCGACAGGGCCTCTCAACTACAATGAGCAGTTCTTC. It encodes CASSSPPTGPLNYNEQFF. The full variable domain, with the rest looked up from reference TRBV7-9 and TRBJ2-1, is DTGVSQNPRHKITKRGQNVTFRCDPISEHNRLYWYRQTLGQGPEFLTYFQNEAQLEKSRLLSDRFSAERPKGSFSTLEIQRTEQGDSAMYLCASSSPPTGPLNYNEQFFGPGTRLTVL.

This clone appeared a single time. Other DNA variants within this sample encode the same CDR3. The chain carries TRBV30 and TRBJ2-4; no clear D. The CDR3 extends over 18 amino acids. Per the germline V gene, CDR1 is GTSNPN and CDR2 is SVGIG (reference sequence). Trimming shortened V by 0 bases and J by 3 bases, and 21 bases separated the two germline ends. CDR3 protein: CAWSVHRVSRVDKNIQYF. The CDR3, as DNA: TGTGCCTGGAGTGTACACAGAGTGAGCCGAGTTGACAAAAACATTCAGTACTTC.

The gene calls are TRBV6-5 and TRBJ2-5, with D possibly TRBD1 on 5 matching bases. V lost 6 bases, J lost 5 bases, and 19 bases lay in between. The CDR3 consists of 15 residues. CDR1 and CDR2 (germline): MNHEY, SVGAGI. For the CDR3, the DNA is TGTGCCAGCAGCCGACCCCAGGGATTCGAGGAGACCCAGTACTTC. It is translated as CASSRPQGFEETQYF.

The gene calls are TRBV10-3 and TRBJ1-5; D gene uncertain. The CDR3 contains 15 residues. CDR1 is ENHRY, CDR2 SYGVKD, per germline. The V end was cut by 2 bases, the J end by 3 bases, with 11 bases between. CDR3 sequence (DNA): TGTGCCATCAGTGAGGGGTATAGCGACAATCAGCCCCAGCATTTT. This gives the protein CAISEGYSDNQPQHF.

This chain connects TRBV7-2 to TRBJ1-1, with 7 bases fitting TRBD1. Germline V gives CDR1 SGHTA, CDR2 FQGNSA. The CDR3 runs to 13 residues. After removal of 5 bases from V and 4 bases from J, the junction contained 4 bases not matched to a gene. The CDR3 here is CASSPQGGTEAFF. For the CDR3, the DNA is TGTGCCAGCAGCCCTCAGGGGGGCACTGAAGCTTTCTTT.

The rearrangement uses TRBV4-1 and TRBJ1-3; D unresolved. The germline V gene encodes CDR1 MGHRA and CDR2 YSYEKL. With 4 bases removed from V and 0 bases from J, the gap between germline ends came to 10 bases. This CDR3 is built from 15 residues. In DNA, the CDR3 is TGCGCCAGCAGCCCCGACGACAACTCTGGAAACACCATATATTTT. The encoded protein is CASSPDDNSGNTIYF.

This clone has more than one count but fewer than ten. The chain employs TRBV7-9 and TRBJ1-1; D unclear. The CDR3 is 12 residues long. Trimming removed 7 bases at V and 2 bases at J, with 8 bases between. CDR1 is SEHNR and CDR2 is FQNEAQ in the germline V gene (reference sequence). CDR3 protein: CASTYSNTEAFF. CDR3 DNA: TGTGCCAGCACGTACAGTAACACTGAAGCTTTCTTT.

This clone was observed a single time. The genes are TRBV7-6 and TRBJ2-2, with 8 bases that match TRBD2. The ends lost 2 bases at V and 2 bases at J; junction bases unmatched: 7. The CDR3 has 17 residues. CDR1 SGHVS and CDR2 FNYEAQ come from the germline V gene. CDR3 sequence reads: CASSLIKSGSNTGELFF. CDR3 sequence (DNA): TGTGCCAGCAGCTTAATCAAAAGCGGGAGTAACACCGGGGAGCTGTTTTTT.

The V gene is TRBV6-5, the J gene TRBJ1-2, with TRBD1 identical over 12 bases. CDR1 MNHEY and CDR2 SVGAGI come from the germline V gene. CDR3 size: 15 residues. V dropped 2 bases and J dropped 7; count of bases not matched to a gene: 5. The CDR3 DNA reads TGTGCCAGCAGTTACGGGACAGGGGGCGAACTTGGCTACACCTTC. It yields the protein CASSYGTGGELGYTF.

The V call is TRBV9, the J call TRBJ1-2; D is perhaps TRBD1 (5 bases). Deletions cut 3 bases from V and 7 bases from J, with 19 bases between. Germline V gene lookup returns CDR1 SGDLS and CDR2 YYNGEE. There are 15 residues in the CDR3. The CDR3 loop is CASSEEDHPGGGYTF. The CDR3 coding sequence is TGTGCCAGCAGCGAAGAGGACCACCCCGGGGGTGGCTACACCTTC.

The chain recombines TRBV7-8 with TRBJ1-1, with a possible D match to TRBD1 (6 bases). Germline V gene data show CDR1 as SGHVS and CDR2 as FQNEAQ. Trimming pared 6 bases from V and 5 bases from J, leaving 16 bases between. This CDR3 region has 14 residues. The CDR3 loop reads CASSNGGAETEAFF. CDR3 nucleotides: TGTGCCAGCAGTAATGGGGGGGCCGAAACTGAAGCTTTCTTT.

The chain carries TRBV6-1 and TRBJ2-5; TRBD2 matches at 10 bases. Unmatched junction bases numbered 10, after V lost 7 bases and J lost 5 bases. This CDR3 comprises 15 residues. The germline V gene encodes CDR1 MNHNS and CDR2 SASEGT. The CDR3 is CASIGTSVVGETQYF. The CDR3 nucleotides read TGTGCCAGCATCGGGACTAGCGTGGTAGGGGAGACCCAGTACTTC.

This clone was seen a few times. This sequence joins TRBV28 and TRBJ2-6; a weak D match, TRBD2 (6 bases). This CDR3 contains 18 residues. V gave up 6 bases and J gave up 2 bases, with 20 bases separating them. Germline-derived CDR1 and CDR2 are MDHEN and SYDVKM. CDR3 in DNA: TGTGCCAGCAGCCCCTCAGGAGGGGTGGGAACTGGGGCCAACGTCCTGACTTTC. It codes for CASSPSGGVGTGANVLTF. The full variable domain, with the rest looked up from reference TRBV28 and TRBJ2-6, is DVKVTQSSRYLVKRTGEKVFLECVQDMDHENMFWYRQDPGLGLRLIYFSYDVKMKEKGDIPEGYSVSREKKERFSLILESASTNQTSMYLCASSPSGGVGTGANVLTFGAGSRLTVL.

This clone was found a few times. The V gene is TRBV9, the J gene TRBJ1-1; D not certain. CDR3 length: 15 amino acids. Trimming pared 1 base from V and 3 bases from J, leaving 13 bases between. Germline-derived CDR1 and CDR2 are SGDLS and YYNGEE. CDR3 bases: TGTGCCAGCAGCGTATCGGTCCGGAGGGACACTGAAGCTTTCTTT. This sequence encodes CASSVSVRRDTEAFF.

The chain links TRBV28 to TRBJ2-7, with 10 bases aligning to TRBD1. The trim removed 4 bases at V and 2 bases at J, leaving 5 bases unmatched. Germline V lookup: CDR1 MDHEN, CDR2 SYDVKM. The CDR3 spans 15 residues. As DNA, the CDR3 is TGTGCCAGCAGTTCCACCGGGACAGGGGCCTACGAGCAGTACTTC. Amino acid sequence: CASSSTGTGAYEQYF. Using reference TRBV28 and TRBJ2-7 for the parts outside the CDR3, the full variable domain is DVKVTQSSRYLVKRTGEKVFLECVQDMDHENMFWYRQDPGLGLRLIYFSYDVKMKEKGDIPEGYSVSREKKERFSLILESASTNQTSMYLCASSSTGTGAYEQYFGPGTRLTVT.

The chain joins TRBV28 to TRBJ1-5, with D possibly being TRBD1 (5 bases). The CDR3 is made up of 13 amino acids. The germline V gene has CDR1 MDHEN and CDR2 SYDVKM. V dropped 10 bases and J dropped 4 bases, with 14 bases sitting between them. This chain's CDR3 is CATTGGGNQPQHF. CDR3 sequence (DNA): TGTGCCACCACGGGGGGTGGGAATCAGCCCCAGCATTTT.

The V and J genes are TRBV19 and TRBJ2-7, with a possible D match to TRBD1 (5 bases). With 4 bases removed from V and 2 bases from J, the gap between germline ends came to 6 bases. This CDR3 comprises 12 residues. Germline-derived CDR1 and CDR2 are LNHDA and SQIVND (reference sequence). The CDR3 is CASSNRPYEQYF. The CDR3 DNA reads TGTGCCAGTAGTAACAGGCCCTACGAGCAGTACTTC.

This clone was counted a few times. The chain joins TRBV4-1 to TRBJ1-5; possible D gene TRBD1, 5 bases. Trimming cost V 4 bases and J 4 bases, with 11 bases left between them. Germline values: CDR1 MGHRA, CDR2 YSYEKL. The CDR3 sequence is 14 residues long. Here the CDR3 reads CASSRLRVNQPQHF. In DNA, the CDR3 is TGCGCCAGCAGCCGCCTCAGGGTGAATCAGCCCCAGCATTTT.

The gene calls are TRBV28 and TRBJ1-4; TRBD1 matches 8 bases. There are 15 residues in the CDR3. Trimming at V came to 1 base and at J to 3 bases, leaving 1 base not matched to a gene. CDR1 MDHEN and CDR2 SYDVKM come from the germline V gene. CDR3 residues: CASSLLTGANEKLFF. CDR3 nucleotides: TGTGCCAGCAGTTTATTGACAGGGGCTAATGAAAAACTGTTTTTT.

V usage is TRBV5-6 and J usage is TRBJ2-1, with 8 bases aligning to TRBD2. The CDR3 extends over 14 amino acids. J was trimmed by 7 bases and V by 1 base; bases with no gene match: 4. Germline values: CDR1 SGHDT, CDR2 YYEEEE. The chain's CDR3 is CASSLFGRENEQFF. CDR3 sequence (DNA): TGTGCCAGCAGCTTGTTCGGGAGGGAAAATGAGCAGTTCTTC.

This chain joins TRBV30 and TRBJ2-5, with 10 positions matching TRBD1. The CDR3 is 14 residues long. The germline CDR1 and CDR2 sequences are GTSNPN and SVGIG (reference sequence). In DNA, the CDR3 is TGTGCTTTTACCCGGACAGGGGGGATAGAGACCCAGTACTTC. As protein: CAFTRTGGIETQYF.